This T cell receptor (beta chain) was recorded in a study of blood T cell repertoires in COVID-19. At the level of the study: The origin of the acute and convalescent COVID-19 samples was the United States, Italy and Spain.

J lost 10 bases, V lost 8 bases, and 11 bases had no gene match. CDR3 length equals 14 residues. Germline lookup yields CDR1 MRHNA and CDR2 SNTAGT. Sequencing was performed with immunoSEQ multiplex PCR; in TCRdb, only in-frame clones are kept and a portion is missing. The sample includes 55,000 to 80,000 clones, 80% to 90% seen only once; the top ten take roughly 2.3%. The receptor's source is a human donor in a cohort sampled during active COVID-19. The sequencing input was peripheral blood. V and J are TRBV6-4 and TRBJ2-1, with TRBD2 identical over 10 bases. CDR3 sequence reads: CASSEREGRGEQFF. CDR3 nucleotide sequence: TGTGCCAGCTCGGAGCGGGAGGGCCGGGGGGAGCAGTTCTTC.